A few counts support the clone carrying this T cell receptor beta chain. The antigen is not known. Per the germline V gene, CDR1 is SGHRS and CDR2 is YFSETQ. The CDR3 sequence is 13 residues long. V lost 0 bases, J lost 5 bases, and 9 bases lay in between. TCRdb called the RT-PCR reads again in MiXCR, with one record for every CDR3 protein. The repertoire consists of hundreds of thousands of distinct CDR3 sequences, with approximately 11% occurring once and the leading ten covering less than 15%. This record belongs to a study of response to subunit inactivated influenza vaccine. Study-level points and caveats: The study's authors posited that every seasonal influenza vaccination enlists few new T cells.

The sequencing here drew on PBMCs from blood, taken 40 to 50 days after vaccination. The V gene is TRBV5-1, the J gene TRBJ2-7; D gene uncertain. The clonotype originates from a man over 45 who received an inactivated influenza vaccine. CDR3 coding DNA: TGCGCCAGCAGCTTGGAAACGGTCCACGAGCAGTACTTC. It is translated as CASSLETVHEQYF.